Below are 18 T cell receptor beta chains sequenced from a single sample in a study of graft-versus-host responses after intestinal transplantation. Antigen specificity for these receptors is unknown. Libraries were prepared by immunoSEQ multiplex PCR; TCRdb keeps only in-frame clonotypes and omits some of them. The sample has approximately 110,000 clones, around 92% seen once. The starting material was unstimulated CD8+ T cells sorted from spleen or lymph node cells, obtained before transplant. Source of these receptors: a human donor who was the organ donor for an intestinal transplant.

The rearrangement joins TRBV5-5 to TRBJ1-2; D gene ambiguous. The V and J ends lost 2 bases and 1 base respectively, with 12 bases between them. This CDR3 has 15 residues. Per the germline V gene, CDR1 is SGHKS and CDR2 is YYEKEE (reference sequence). This CDR3 reads CASSFSASYNYGYTF. The CDR3 DNA reads as TGTGCCAGCAGCTTCAGTGCGAGTTATAACTATGGCTACACCTTC.

The chain is built from TRBV4-3 and TRBJ2-7; D may be TRBD1 or TRBD2 (6 bases each). Germline CDR1 and CDR2: LGHNA and YSLEER. V was trimmed by 0 bases and J by 5 bases, leaving 17 bases between them. This CDR3 is built from 16 residues. CDR3 nucleotides: TGCGCCAGCAGCCAAGATTGGGGAATTAGGGGGGACGAGCAGTACTTC. Translated, it gives CASSQDWGIRGDEQYF.

The chain couples TRBV27 to TRBJ2-7; 8 positions agree with TRBD2. Germline V gene data show CDR1 as MNHEY and CDR2 as SMNVEV (reference sequence). J gave up 5 bases and V 2 bases, and 8 bases lay outside the gene matches. The CDR3 contains 15 residues. CDR3 sequence (DNA): TGTGCCAGCAGTTTACGAGCGGGAGATCGGGACGAGCAGTACTTC. This encodes CASSLRAGDRDEQYF.

The CDR3 is CASSHKNRDFYEQYF. CDR3 in DNA: TGTGCCAGCTCACATAAGAACAGGGATTTCTACGAGCAGTACTTC. The chain employs TRBV18 and TRBJ2-7, with D tentatively TRBD1 (6 bases). The CDR3 has 15 amino acids. Germline loops: CDR1 KGHSH, CDR2 LQKENI. With 4 bases removed from V and 3 bases from J, the gap between germline ends came to 16 bases.

This chain links TRBV9 with TRBJ2-2; perhaps TRBD1 as D (6 bases). CDR1 is SGDLS, CDR2 YYNGEE, per germline. This CDR3 contains 16 residues. Trimming pared 0 bases from V and 0 bases from J, leaving 9 bases between. CDR3 sequence reads: CASSVAGTTNTGELFF. The DNA of the CDR3 is TGTGCCAGCAGCGTAGCTGGGACAACGAACACCGGGGAGCTGTTTTTT. The complete variable domain, with remaining parts taken from reference TRBV9 and TRBJ2-2, reads DSGVTQTPKHLITATGQRVTLRCSPRSGDLSVYWYQQSLDQGLQFLIQYYNGEERAKGNILERFSAQQFPDLHSELNLSSLELGDSALYFCASSVAGTTNTGELFFGEGSRLTVL.

The chain combines TRBV9 with TRBJ2-1, with 13 positions matching TRBD2. The CDR3 runs 16 residues. Germline V gene lookup returns CDR1 SGDLS and CDR2 YYNGEE. Trimming at V came to 2 bases and at J to 8 bases, leaving 7 bases not matched to a gene. The CDR3 loop reads CASSVPTSGGIDEQFF. As DNA, the CDR3 is TGTGCCAGCAGCGTTCCGACTAGCGGGGGGATAGATGAGCAGTTCTTC.

CDR3 region: CASSSGTANYGYTF. CDR3 DNA: TGTGCCAGCAGTTCGGGGACAGCTAACTATGGCTACACCTTC. The chain joins TRBV6-5 to TRBJ1-2; 7 nucleotides agree with TRBD1. The J segment lost 0 bases and the V segment lost 4 bases, leaving 2 bases of the junction unmatched. The CDR3 runs to 14 residues. Germline CDR1 is MNHEY and CDR2 is SVGAGI.

The chain employs TRBV11-1 and TRBJ1-1, with a tentative D call TRBD1 (6 bases). The germline CDR1 and CDR2 sequences are SGHAT and FQDESV (reference sequence). The length of the CDR3 is 15 residues. V gave up 4 bases and J gave up 0 bases, with 12 bases separating them. This chain's CDR3 is CASSSDSRMNTEAFF. The CDR3 nucleotides are TGTGCCAGCAGCTCGGACAGCAGGATGAACACTGAAGCTTTCTTT.

This clone has a single count. V and J are TRBV4-1 and TRBJ2-7, with D uncertain. Trimming pared 1 base from V and 0 bases from J, leaving 10 bases between. Germline V lookup: CDR1 MGHRA, CDR2 YSYEKL. This CDR3 spans 15 amino acids. Written as DNA, the CDR3 is TGCGCCAGCAGCCAAGCGGCCTTTTTCTCCTACGAGCAGTACTTC. Translation gives CASSQAAFFSYEQYF.

V is TRBV9 and J is TRBJ2-5, with TRBD2 matching 7 bases. Germline trimming cut 0 bases from V and 2 bases from J; bases unmatched to any gene: 4. CDR1 and CDR2 from the germline V gene are SGDLS and YYNGEE. This CDR3 is built from 15 residues. The CDR3 spells CASSVEGLPQETQYF. The CDR3 DNA follows: TGTGCCAGCAGCGTAGAGGGACTACCACAAGAGACCCAGTACTTC.

This chain joins TRBV6-6 and TRBJ1-5; D perhaps matches TRBD1 (6 bases). Germline CDR1 reads MNHNY; CDR2 reads SVGAGI (reference sequence). The CDR3 has 14 amino acids. V lost 4 bases and J 3 bases, leaving 10 bases between the germline ends. The chain's CDR3 is CASSFGQNNQPQHF. The CDR3 region has the DNA TGTGCCAGCAGTTTTGGACAGAACAATCAGCCCCAGCATTTT.

The CDR3 nucleotides are TGTGCCAGCAGCCAAGATTCAACTAGCGGGAGGAAATATACTAGCACAGATACGCAGTATTTT. Amino acids: CASSQDSTSGRKYTSTDTQYF. The chain couples TRBV4-2 to TRBJ2-3; 12 bases agree with TRBD2. CDR1 and CDR2 (germline): LGHNA, YNFKEQ. The junction had 13 bases not matched to a gene; V was cut back by 0 bases and J by 0 bases. The CDR3 is 21 residues long.

The chain combines TRBV14 with TRBJ2-1; the D gene is possibly TRBD2 (5 bases). The germline CDR1 and CDR2 sequences are SGHDN and FVKESK. This CDR3 has 15 amino acids. The V end lost 1 base, the J end lost 4 bases, and 11 bases lay between the germline ends. The CDR3 loop reads CASSQGLAAYNEQFF. In nucleotides, the CDR3 is TGTGCCAGCAGCCAAGGCCTAGCAGCGTACAATGAGCAGTTCTTC.

This chain links TRBV5-1 with TRBJ2-1, with 8 bases matching TRBD2. The CDR3 runs to 12 residues. The junction had 6 bases not matched to a gene; V was cut back by 7 bases and J by 9 bases. Germline V gene data show CDR1 as SGHRS and CDR2 as YFSETQ. The CDR3 DNA reads as TGCGCCAGCCCGGGTGCGGGAGGTGAGCAGTTCTTC. Encoded protein: CASPGAGGEQFF.

The V and J genes are TRBV10-2 and TRBJ2-7; TRBD2 matches at 10 bases. J gave up 2 bases and V 4 bases, and 2 bases lay outside the gene matches. Germline V gene lookup returns CDR1 WSHSY and CDR2 SAAADI. The CDR3 is 14 residues long. CDR3 in amino acids: CASSGLAGAYEQYF. CDR3 nucleotides: TGCGCCAGCAGTGGCCTAGCGGGAGCCTACGAGCAGTACTTC.

The chain employs TRBV5-1 and TRBJ2-7; 13 bases fit TRBD2. With the DNA end fitting TRBJ2-1 better, the J assignment may be wrong. CDR3 length: 15 residues. Per germline, CDR1 SGHRS and CDR2 YFSETQ. DNA for the CDR3: TGCGCCAGCAGCTTGGGACTAGCGGGAGGCAATGAGCAGTTCTTC. Protein: CASSLGLAGGNEQFF.

The chain is built from TRBV7-2 and TRBJ2-5; possible D gene TRBD1, 5 bases. The V end was cut by 5 bases, the J end by 4 bases, with 14 bases between. Germline V lookup: CDR1 SGHTA, CDR2 FQGNSA. The CDR3 spans 14 residues. The CDR3 nucleotides read TGTGCCAGCAGCCCCCCCTTAAGGGGAGAGACCCAGTACTTC. Its protein product is CASSPPLRGETQYF.

The J gene is TRBJ2-5, the V gene TRBV6-6, with D tentatively TRBD2 (5 bases). V shed 8 bases and J shed 5 bases, with 15 bases lying between them. Germline CDR1 MNHNY, CDR2 SVGAGI (reference sequence). The CDR3 totals 13 residues. The CDR3 DNA sequence: TGTGCCAGCGGCCTAAGGACTCTTGAGACCCAGTACTTC. Its translation is CASGLRTLETQYF.